This T cell receptor (beta chain) derives from a study of cytomegalovirus exposure and HLA in healthy donors. Overall study findings and caveats: What a later analysis reportedly showed was that an Asian-associated ancestry cluster had fewer N-insertions than the approximately 720-donor mean. In terms of immune exposure information, only CMV serostatus was available.

As to this clone: The antigen is undetermined.

Between the trimmed V and J ends, which lost 4 bases and 0 bases, there was a span of 14 bases. The CDR3 spans 16 residues. Germline CDR1 SGHNT, CDR2 YYREEE (reference sequence). PCR involved 60 Vbeta and 13 Jbeta primers. Sequencing used immunoSEQ multiplex PCR; TCRdb keeps in-frame clones, though not all of them. The sample has approximately 200,000 clones; roughly 80% are singletons. Sequenced: PBMCs. The TCR sequence derives from a woman between 50 and 59 years old in good health and CMV-seropositive. V is TRBV5-4 and J is TRBJ2-1; a weak D match, TRBD2 (5 bases). The CDR3 DNA is TGTGCCAGCAGCGACGTGGCGGGCCCCTCCTACAATGAGCAGTTCTTC. Translated: CASSDVAGPSYNEQFF.